This T cell receptor (beta chain) was observed in a study of blood T cells in healthy people across ages. The sample holds a few counts of this clonotype. Trimming left V 0 bases short and J 3 bases short, with 9 bases between. This CDR3 comprises 14 residues. Germline V gives CDR1 LGHNA, CDR2 YSLEER. Primed by a sample-barcoded 5' primer and a J-beta primer mix, a second PCR proceeded for 7 to 11 cycles. MiXCR was run by TCRdb on the 5' RACE reads, yielding one entry per CDR3 protein. The data contain around 1,100,000 distinct CDR3 sequences, 30% to 40% of them singletons. Approximately 10 milliliters was the volume of peripheral blood drawn from each donor. Each sample gave at least 6.5 million isolated PBMCs.

The receptor was derived from a man younger than 30 in good health. Sequencing was performed on blood. The chain couples TRBV4-3 to TRBJ2-7, with a tentative D call TRBD1 (6 bases). CDR3 loop: CASSQDTGSYEQYF. DNA of the CDR3: TGCGCCAGCAGCCAAGATACAGGGAGCTACGAGCAGTACTTC.